The sequence of this T cell receptor (beta chain) was determined in a study of CD4 T cells in relation to SARS-CoV-2 and coronaviruses. Before the COVID-19 pandemic, during about 2010-2018, CD4+ T cells were taken from unexposed donors. After roughly ten days of culture, CD4+ T cells were isolated. Note on this clone: The antigen is undetermined.

J gave up 7 bases and V 4 bases, and 14 bases lay outside the gene matches. The CDR3 spans 16 residues. CDR1 and CDR2 (germline): SGHNT, YYREEE (reference sequence). Here immunoSEQ multiplex PCR was the method, and the copy in TCRdb shows in-frame clones only, minus some. This sample has 31,000 or so clones, with less than 80% found just once. The rearrangement links TRBV5-4 to TRBJ1-2, with TRBD1 matching 9 bases. This sequence was found in a human donor in good health. Sequencing was carried out using CD4+ T cells from PBMCs, cultured in vitro. The CDR3 nucleotides are TGTGCCAGCAGCAAGAGGGGGACAGGGAGGGTTGGTGGCTACACCTTC. Its protein product is CASSKRGTGRVGGYTF.